The entry that follows covers one T cell receptor (beta chain) sequence. This sample is part of a study of blood T cell repertoires in COVID-19. Study context: In each case, the material was cDNA or gDNA derived from T cells, B-cell-depleted T cells, or PBMCs.

Assay: immunoSEQ multiplex PCR; the TCRdb copy retains only in-frame clones and omits some. The sample includes fewer than 400,000 clones, roughly 90% of them seen just once. The CDR3 is made up of 17 amino acids. CDR1 and CDR2 (germline): MNHEY, SMNVEV (reference sequence). The V and J ends lost 5 bases and 6 bases, in that order; junction bases with no gene match: 7. This chain uses TRBV27 with TRBJ2-1; the match to TRBD2 covers 16 bases. Sequencing used PBMCs or T cells enriched from blood (not recorded which). This receptor was taken from a man aged 55 to 70 who had recovered from COVID-19. The CDR3 DNA sequence: TGTGCCAGCAGTCCGGGACTAGCGGGAGGGGCAGGCAATGAGCAGTTCTTC. It translates to CASSPGLAGGAGNEQFF.